Listed here are 26 T cell receptor beta chains from one sample, sequenced in a study of shared T cell receptors in the human thymus (dated by TCRdb to the early 2020s). Library prep was done by the immunoSEQ multiplex PCR assay. Here the immuneACCESS table is served through TCRdb, limited to in-frame sequences with V and J called. Missing clones are a known gap in these copies; in checked studies unresolved V genes cover under half, and the rest lacks a known reason. The table for this sample lists hundreds of thousands of clones; approximately 87% of them were counted only once. The biggest ten clones account for roughly 0.0094% of the sample. This sample also belongs to another study, concerning human thymus T cells.

Material: thymocytes. These receptors all come from a boy under two years old with a congenital heart defect. Donor details come from another sample of the same person, matched by shared clones.

This sequence joins TRBV28 and TRBJ1-4; D perhaps matches TRBD1 (6 bases). With 5 bases removed from V and 12 bases from J, the gap between germline ends came to 31 bases. The CDR3 covers 18 residues. Germline V gives CDR1 MDHEN, CDR2 SYDVKM. The CDR3 loop reads CASSLQPPTQGRRFELFF. As DNA, the CDR3 is TGTGCCAGCAGTCTCCAACCCCCGACACAGGGCCGTCGATTTGAACTGTTTTTT. The full variable domain, its missing parts supplied by reference TRBV28 and TRBJ1-4, is DVKVTQSSRYLVKRTGEKVFLECVQDMDHENMFWYRQDPGLGLRLIYFSYDVKMKEKGDIPEGYSVSREKKERFSLILESASTNQTSMYLCASSLQPPTQGRRFELFFGSGTQLSVL.

The chain employs TRBV5-8 and TRBJ2-2; D is possibly TRBD2 (5 bases). The germline gives CDR1 SGHTS, CDR2 YDEGEE. Trimming shortened V by 10 bases and J by 1 base, and 20 bases separated the two germline ends. There are 16 residues in the CDR3. CDR3 sequence reads: CAQHNPPGMNTGELFF. The CDR3 bases are TGTGCCCAGCACAATCCCCCGGGGATGAACACCGGGGAGCTGTTTTTT.

The V gene is TRBV4-3, the J gene TRBJ1-3, with D possibly matching TRBD1 (5 bases). Deletions cut 0 bases from V and 8 bases from J, with 14 bases between. CDR3 length equals 15 residues. Germline-derived CDR1 and CDR2 are LGHNA and YSLEER. The DNA for the CDR3 is TGCGCCAGCAGCCAAGATTGCCGGGGGAGAGACACCATATATTTT. Residues: CASSQDCRGRDTIYF.

This chain links TRBV28 with TRBJ2-1; maybe TRBD1 (7 bases). The CDR3 runs 15 residues. V lost 6 bases to trimming and J lost 6 bases, with 18 bases between them. Looked up from germline, CDR1 is MDHEN and CDR2 is SYDVKM. Here the CDR3 reads CASSPGARGINEQFF. The CDR3 coding sequence is TGTGCCAGCAGCCCGGGGGCCAGGGGGATCAATGAGCAGTTCTTC.

Here the CDR3 reads CASSQDLTGPGANVLTF. CDR3 coding DNA: TGCGCCAGCAGCCAAGATCTGACAGGTCCTGGGGCCAACGTCCTGACTTTC. The V gene is TRBV4-3, the J gene TRBJ2-6; weak D call: TRBD1 (6 bases). The CDR3 has 17 amino acids. The germline CDR1 and CDR2 sequences are LGHNA and YSLEER. V lost 0 bases, J lost 2 bases, and 11 bases lay in between.

This clone was seen a few times. The rearrangement joins TRBV5-1 to TRBJ2-1; D remains ambiguous. The V end was cut by 2 bases, the J end by 1 base, with 10 bases between. This CDR3 has 15 residues. Per the germline V gene, CDR1 is SGHRS and CDR2 is YFSETQ. The CDR3 spells CASSFVDNSYNEQFF. In nucleotides, the CDR3 is TGCGCCAGCAGCTTTGTAGATAATTCCTACAATGAGCAGTTCTTC.

The rearrangement links TRBV7-8 to TRBJ2-3; possibly TRBD1 for D (5 bases). Germline loops: CDR1 SGHVS, CDR2 FQNEAQ. The V gene lost 3 bases and the J gene lost 0 bases, with 13 bases spanning the gap. This CDR3 spans 16 amino acids. In DNA form, the CDR3 reads TGTGCCAGCAGCTTCTGTGACAGATCTAGCACAGATACGCAGTATTTT. Amino acids: CASSFCDRSSTDTQYF.

J is TRBJ1-2 and V is TRBV10-3; 8 bases fit TRBD1. The CDR3 consists of 15 residues. Germline V gene sequence: CDR1 ENHRY, CDR2 SYGVKD. J lost 8 bases, V lost 4 bases, and 12 bases had no gene match. For the CDR3, the DNA is TGTGCCATCAGTGGTCAGGGGGCCGCCTCATGGGGCTACACCTTC. Its protein is CAISGQGAASWGYTF.

This clone was detected only once. J is TRBJ1-1 and V is TRBV6-1; TRBD1 matches at 8 bases. The CDR3 consists of 17 residues. Unmatched junction bases numbered 10, after V lost 3 bases and J lost 1 base. The germline V gene encodes CDR1 MNHNS and CDR2 SASEGT. Written as DNA, the CDR3 is TGTGCCAGCAGTGAGAAGGGCAGGGGGCTGGAGAACACTGAAGCTTTCTTT. This codes for CASSEKGRGLENTEAFF.

V usage is TRBV5-6 and J usage is TRBJ2-2, with 9 bases identical to TRBD2. Trimming at V came to 0 bases and at J to 6 bases, leaving 12 bases not matched to a gene. The CDR3 has 18 residues. Germline CDR1 and CDR2: SGHDT and YYEEEE. The CDR3 here is CASSLAFAGGPLSGELFF. As DNA, the CDR3 is TGTGCCAGCAGCTTGGCCTTTGCGGGGGGGCCGTTATCCGGGGAGCTGTTTTTT. Full variable domain (outside the CDR3, taken from reference TRBV5-6 and TRBJ2-2): DAGVTQSPTHLIKTRGQQVTLRCSPKSGHDTVSWYQQALGQGPQFIFQYYEEEERQRGNFPDRFSGHQFPNYSSELNVNALLLGDSALYLCASSLAFAGGPLSGELFFGEGSRLTVL.

This clone was recorded only once. The chain joins TRBV4-1 to TRBJ2-5; the D is unclear. The V and J ends lost 1 base and 1 base respectively, with 10 bases between them. This CDR3 region has 15 residues. Looked up from germline, CDR1 is MGHRA and CDR2 is YSYEKL. Written as DNA, the CDR3 is TGCGCCAGCAGCCAAGTACCCTCAGGCCAAGAGACCCAGTACTTC. Translating it yields CASSQVPSGQETQYF.

This clone was seen just once. V gene TRBV5-3 combines with J gene TRBJ2-7; TRBD2 is a possible D gene (6 bases). TRBV5-3 is noted as an ORF with a role that remains uncertain. This CDR3 contains 15 residues. Trimming stripped 1 base from V and 1 base from J, with 12 bases between. CDR3 DNA: TGTGCCAGAAGCTTGAGGGGACTGTTATCCTACGAGCAGTACTTC. This translates into CARSLRGLLSYEQYF.

The chain combines TRBV5-1 with TRBJ2-3; the D is unclear. The V end lost 0 bases, the J end lost 0 bases, and 11 bases lay between the germline ends. The CDR3 covers 16 residues. Germline loops: CDR1 SGHRS, CDR2 YFSETQ. The CDR3 spells CASSLGRACSTDTQYF. The CDR3 region has the DNA TGCGCCAGCAGCTTGGGAAGAGCTTGTAGCACAGATACGCAGTATTTT.

The J gene is TRBJ2-2, the V gene TRBV4-3; 8 bases fit TRBD2. Germline assignment: CDR1 LGHNA and CDR2 YSLEER. J lost 5 bases, V lost 0 bases, and 2 bases had no gene match. The CDR3 loop spans 15 amino acids. CDR3: CASSQDREGTGELFF. As DNA, the CDR3 is TGCGCCAGCAGCCAAGATCGGGAGGGGACCGGGGAGCTGTTTTTT.

This clone has just a few counts. The chain recombines TRBV19 with TRBJ2-4; a possible D gene is TRBD1 (6 bases). The CDR3 length is 14 residues. The germline CDR1 and CDR2 sequences are LNHDA and SQIVND (reference sequence). V lost 7 bases, J lost 5 bases, and 15 bases lay in between. CDR3 bases: TGTGCCAGTATGGGTTCCGGGACACAAAACATTCAGTACTTC. It translates to CASMGSGTQNIQYF.

The gene calls are TRBV5-1 and TRBJ2-1, with D maybe TRBD2 (5 bases). This CDR3 contains 17 residues. V was clipped by 4 bases and J by 0 bases, with 17 bases between them. Germline V gene data show CDR1 as SGHRS and CDR2 as YFSETQ. For the CDR3, the DNA is TGCGCCAGCAGCGGGGAGTCGTGGGAGAGCTCCTACAATGAGCAGTTCTTC. Amino acid sequence: CASSGESWESSYNEQFF. The full variable domain, completed using reference TRBV5-1 and TRBJ2-1, is KAGVTQTPRYLIKTRGQQVTLSCSPISGHRSVSWYQQTPGQGLQFLFEYFSETQRNKGNFPGRFSGRQFSNSRSEMNVSTLELGDSALYLCASSGESWESSYNEQFFGPGTRLTVL.

The chain links TRBV15 to TRBJ1-1; maybe TRBD1 (5 bases). Trimming cost V 5 bases and J 4 bases, with 17 bases left between them. This CDR3 contains 15 residues. Germline CDR1 is LNHNV and CDR2 is YYDKDF (reference sequence). The CDR3 region is CATSGAGLQGTEAFF. The CDR3 region has the DNA TGTGCCACCAGCGGTGCTGGCCTGCAGGGCACTGAAGCTTTCTTT.

This clone was counted a few times. The CDR3 bases are TGTGCCAGCAGCTTGTGGCGGGGCACAGATACGCAGTATTTT. This codes for CASSLWRGTDTQYF. The J gene is TRBJ2-3, the V gene TRBV5-4; D is possibly TRBD2 (5 bases). The CDR3 loop spans 14 amino acids. Germline values: CDR1 SGHNT, CDR2 YYREEE (reference sequence). V lost 1 base and J lost 1, with 7 bases in between. The entire variable domain, with the rest obtained from reference TRBV5-4 and TRBJ2-3, is as follows: ETGVTQSPTHLIKTRGQQVTLRCSSQSGHNTVSWYQQALGQGPQFIFQYYREEENGRGNFPPRFSGLQFPNYSSELNVNALELDDSALYLCASSLWRGTDTQYFGPGTRLTVL.

Worth noting for this clone: The junction and the germline gene differ at one end; a read error may be behind it. The gene calls are TRBV10-3 and TRBJ2-3; 7 positions agree with TRBD2. The length of the CDR3 is 19 residues. CDR1 and CDR2 from the germline V gene are ENHRY and SYGVKD. DNA for the CDR3: TGTGCCGTCAGTGACCGGGGTCCAACGGGGGGAAAAATCACAGATACGCAGTATTTT. This codes for CAVSDRGPTGGKITDTQYF.

The chain joins TRBV10-3 to TRBJ1-3; D call uncertain. Looked up from germline, CDR1 is ENHRY and CDR2 is SYGVKD. The CDR3 extends over 15 amino acids. V was pared by 2 bases and J by 4 bases, with 12 bases between. As DNA, the CDR3 is TGTGCCATCAGTGAGCCCCACAAGAAGGGAAACACCATATATTTT. Residues: CAISEPHKKGNTIYF.

The sample holds one count of this clone. The gene calls are TRBV19 and TRBJ1-1, with 8 positions matching TRBD1. The junction had 4 bases not matched to a gene; V was cut back by 4 bases and J by 6 bases. The CDR3 runs to 13 residues. CDR1 and CDR2 (germline): LNHDA, SQIVND (reference sequence). DNA of the CDR3: TGTGCCAGTAGTAGCACACAGGGGGCTGAAGCTTTCTTT. This codes for CASSSTQGAEAFF.

The J gene is TRBJ2-7, the V gene TRBV11-2; no definite D call. There are 14 residues in the CDR3. CDR1 and CDR2 (germline): SGHAT, FQNNGV. V was cut by 5 bases and J by 6 bases, with 17 bases left in between. The CDR3 bases are TGTGCCAGCAGCCCCCGACCCTCAGAGGTCGAGCAGTACTTC. It specifies CASSPRPSEVEQYF.

The count of this clone is one. J is TRBJ2-1 and V is TRBV25-1, with no clear D. Germline V CDR1 and CDR2: MGHDK, SYGVNS. The CDR3 sequence is 14 residues long. Trimming took off 3 bases at V and 5 bases at J, with 11 bases between the two ends. CDR3 region: CASSEPRSDNEQFF. The CDR3 coding sequence is TGTGCCAGCAGTGAGCCGAGAAGTGACAATGAGCAGTTCTTC.

This clone was recorded a few times. V gene TRBV19 combines with J gene TRBJ2-7; 8 bases map to TRBD1. There are 14 residues in the CDR3. Germline V CDR1 and CDR2: LNHDA, SQIVND (reference sequence). V lost 3 bases, J lost 5 bases, and 6 bases stayed unmatched. The CDR3 sequence: CASSIRGRKDEQYF. CDR3 DNA sequence: TGTGCCAGTAGTATCAGGGGGCGCAAGGACGAGCAGTACTTC.

V usage is TRBV6-4 and J usage is TRBJ1-2, with D possibly matching TRBD1 (5 bases). Germline CDR1 is MRHNA and CDR2 is SNTAGT. The germline V and J ends were trimmed by 6 bases and 3 bases, with 11 bases remaining between them. CDR3 length: 13 amino acids. The CDR3 is CASRPGTDYGYTF. The CDR3 DNA sequence: TGTGCCAGCAGACCCGGGACTGACTATGGCTACACCTTC.

The chain links TRBV5-1 to TRBJ2-3; D is undetermined. The CDR3 contains 15 residues. With 2 bases removed from V and 0 bases from J, the gap between germline ends came to 10 bases. Per the germline V gene, CDR1 is SGHRS and CDR2 is YFSETQ. The CDR3 DNA reads as TGCGCCAGCAGCTTATTAGAGAAAAGCACAGATACGCAGTATTTT. Protein: CASSLLEKSTDTQYF.